A single sample gave rise to the 21 T cell receptor beta chains below, sequenced in a study of CD8 T cells in Susac syndrome. Random hexamers were used to reverse transcribe the RNA input (about 0.5 to 1 ug). MiXCR, applied by TCRdb to the immunoSEQ multiplex PCR reads, yields one record per CDR3 protein. This sample has approximately 130,000 distinct CDR3 sequences, with 85% to 95% found just once. The sequenced sample consisted of CD4+ T cells from PBMCs. Every receptor here comes from a human donor in good health.

The rearrangement uses TRBV30 and TRBJ2-6; D is possibly TRBD1 (5 bases). The CDR3 sequence is 13 residues long. Trimming left V 4 bases short and J 1 base short, with 5 bases between. Germline V CDR1 and CDR2: GTSNPN, SVGIG (reference sequence). This CDR3 reads CAWTGSGANVLTF. CDR3 coding DNA: TGTGCCTGGACAGGGTCTGGGGCCAACGTCCTGACTTTC.

The gene calls are TRBV7-9 and TRBJ1-2, with 7 nucleotides matching TRBD1. The germline V gene has CDR1 SEHNR and CDR2 FQNEAQ (reference sequence). The CDR3 runs 14 residues. With 7 bases clipped from V and 3 bases from J, the junction kept 8 bases outside the gene matches. The CDR3 here is CASTESGTDYGYTF. In DNA form, the CDR3 reads TGTGCCAGCACCGAATCCGGGACAGACTATGGCTACACCTTC.

The chain links TRBV29-1 to TRBJ1-1, with D unresolved. The germline V gene encodes CDR1 SQVTM and CDR2 ANQGSEA. The CDR3 has 11 amino acids. The ends were cut back, 3 bases at V and 0 bases at J, with 2 bases in the middle. CDR3 nucleotides: TGCAGCGTTGAGCTGAACACTGAAGCTTTCTTT. As protein: CSVELNTEAFF.

The chain is built from TRBV20-1 and TRBJ2-6, with TRBD1 as a possible D gene (6 bases). Germline CDR1 reads DFQATT; CDR2 reads SNEGSKA (reference sequence). This CDR3 comprises 14 residues. Trimming stripped 3 bases from V and 0 bases from J, with 6 bases between. CDR3 in amino acids: CSARDSSGANVLTF. CDR3 coding DNA: TGCAGTGCTAGGGACAGCTCTGGGGCCAACGTCCTGACTTTC.

The chain carries TRBV6-5 and TRBJ1-1; D is undetermined. This CDR3 region has 14 residues. Trimming removed 0 bases at V and 4 bases at J, with 9 bases between. Germline V gene lookup returns CDR1 MNHEY and CDR2 SVGAGI. The CDR3 DNA is TGTGCCAGCAGTTACTCTGATTCTAGCACTGAAGCTTTCTTT. This sequence encodes CASSYSDSSTEAFF.

The rearrangement links TRBV29-1 to TRBJ2-2; D ambiguous. The V and J ends lost 3 bases and 8 bases respectively, with 16 bases between them. Per the germline V gene, CDR1 is SQVTM and CDR2 is ANQGSEA. This CDR3 is built from 14 residues. In DNA, the CDR3 is TGCAGCGTTGATCTAGGTTGGTCGGCTGGGGAGCTGTTTTTT. Translation gives CSVDLGWSAGELFF.

The chain is built from TRBV12-3 or TRBV12-4 and TRBJ2-1; maybe TRBD2 (6 bases). CDR3 size: 15 residues. The V end was cut by 0 bases, the J end by 4 bases, with 10 bases between. The CDR3 bases are TGTGCCAGCAGTTTAGCGGGACTGGATTACAATGAGCAGTTCTTC. The encoded protein is CASSLAGLDYNEQFF.

CDR3 sequence reads: CSTKRDALGNEQFF. The CDR3 DNA is TGCAGCACAAAAAGGGACGCCTTAGGCAATGAGCAGTTCTTC. The chain employs TRBV29-1 and TRBJ2-1; D is tentatively TRBD1 or TRBD2 (5 bases each). Germline-derived CDR1 and CDR2 are SQVTM and ANQGSEA. The length of the CDR3 is 14 residues. Trimming took off 8 bases at V and 6 bases at J, with 20 bases between the two ends.

The chain uses TRBV12-3 or TRBV12-4 and TRBJ2-7, with 7 bases identical to TRBD1. Trimming cost V 4 bases and J 12 bases; bases outside gene matches: 9. CDR3 length: 12 residues. The CDR3 sequence: CASSSKGQGVYF. CDR3 in DNA: TGTGCCAGCAGTTCTAAGGGCCAGGGGGTGTACTTC.

The chain employs TRBV4-2 and TRBJ2-5, with D perhaps matching TRBD2 (5 bases). V lost 0 bases, J lost 2 bases, and 10 bases lay in between. The CDR3 sequence is 15 residues long. In germline, CDR1 is LGHNA, CDR2 YNFKEQ. This chain's CDR3 is CASSQEGAYQETQYF. CDR3 in DNA: TGTGCCAGCAGCCAAGAGGGAGCCTATCAAGAGACCCAGTACTTC.

This sequence joins TRBV18 and TRBJ1-4, with D possibly being TRBD1 (5 bases). The CDR3 spans 14 residues. The germline V and J ends were trimmed by 2 bases and 5 bases, with 9 bases remaining between them. Germline CDR1 KGHSH, CDR2 LQKENI. The CDR3 reads CASSPDRRNEKLFF. DNA of the CDR3: TGTGCCAGCTCACCAGACAGAAGAAATGAAAAACTGTTTTTT.

This clonotype was detected only once. This chain connects TRBV29-1 to TRBJ1-1; a possible D gene is TRBD1 (6 bases). The CDR3 is 14 residues long. V dropped 5 bases and J dropped 3 bases, with 16 bases sitting between them. Germline assignment: CDR1 SQVTM and CDR2 ANQGSEA. In DNA, the CDR3 is TGCAGCGTTTCGATTGGGGGGCCACACACTGAAGCTTTCTTT. Its protein is CSVSIGGPHTEAFF.

The chain combines TRBV7-9 with TRBJ2-5, with D possibly TRBD2 on 6 matching bases. CDR1 SEHNR and CDR2 FQNEAQ come from the germline V gene (reference sequence). Trimming cost V 6 bases and J 0 bases, with 11 bases left between them. This CDR3 has 14 amino acids. In DNA, the CDR3 is TGTGCCAGCAGTCGCGGGGCAGACCAAGAGACCCAGTACTTC. It encodes CASSRGADQETQYF.

V usage is TRBV4-1 and J usage is TRBJ1-6; tentatively, D is TRBD1 (6 bases). V lost 0 bases and J lost 7, with 10 bases in between. This CDR3 contains 15 residues. CDR1 MGHRA and CDR2 YSYEKL come from the germline V gene. The CDR3 DNA reads as TGCGCCAGCAGCCAAGATCAGCAGGGGAATTCACCCCTCCACTTT. It specifies CASSQDQQGNSPLHF.

The chain links TRBV20-1 to TRBJ2-1; TRBD2 aligns across 9 bases. The CDR3 spans 15 residues. Germline CDR1 is DFQATT and CDR2 is SNEGSKA (reference sequence). V shed 2 bases and J 5 bases; nucleotides not matched to a gene: 7. CDR3 in DNA: TGCAGTGCTAGACACGTAATAGCGGGGGACAATGAGCAGTTCTTC. It yields the protein CSARHVIAGDNEQFF.

The V gene is TRBV20-1, the J gene TRBJ2-5; 10 bases are shared with TRBD2. The CDR3 contains 16 residues. The V gene end was trimmed by 2 bases and the J gene end by 3 bases; junction bases not matched to a gene: 9. Germline V gene data show CDR1 as DFQATT and CDR2 as SNEGSKA (reference sequence). DNA of the CDR3: TGCAGTGCTAGACTCCTACTAGCGGGGTTGGAAGAGACCCAGTACTTC. Translated, it gives CSARLLLAGLEETQYF.

The chain is built from TRBV3-1 and TRBJ1-2; D gene unclear. The V end lost 1 base, the J end lost 5 bases, and 8 bases lay between the germline ends. The germline gives CDR1 LGHDT, CDR2 YNNKEL (reference sequence). This CDR3 region has 13 residues. CDR3 sequence reads: CASSQGGIYGYTF. In DNA, the CDR3 is TGTGCCAGCAGCCAAGGAGGGATTTATGGCTACACCTTC.

CDR3 loop: CASSRAPGLAGELFF. CDR3 sequence (DNA): TGCGCCAGCAGCCGAGCGCCGGGGCTTGCCGGGGAGCTGTTTTTT. The chain combines TRBV4-3 with TRBJ2-2; D possibly uses TRBD1 or TRBD2 (5 bases each). Per germline, CDR1 LGHNA and CDR2 YSLEER. The V end was cut by 4 bases, the J end by 6 bases, with 15 bases between. This CDR3 has 15 amino acids.

V gene TRBV7-2 combines with J gene TRBJ2-3; 8 bases map to TRBD2. With V trimmed by 8 bases and J by 5 bases, 12 bases remained unmatched. Germline lookup yields CDR1 SGHTA and CDR2 FQGNSA. This CDR3 is built from 15 residues. CDR3 sequence (DNA): TGTGCCAGCCGCCGAGCGGGAGTGTTCGGAGATACGCAGTATTTT. This encodes CASRRAGVFGDTQYF.

This chain joins TRBV7-3 and TRBJ2-6; D not resolved. The CDR3 extends over 16 amino acids. The V and J ends lost 3 bases and 0 bases respectively, with 9 bases between them. CDR1 SGHTA and CDR2 FQGTGA come from the germline V gene. Here the CDR3 reads CASSLDRSSGANVLTF. The CDR3 DNA is TGTGCCAGCAGCTTGGACCGCAGCTCTGGGGCCAACGTCCTGACTTTC.

The chain recombines TRBV7-2 with TRBJ1-5; D may be TRBD1 (5 bases). The CDR3 has 16 residues. The germline V gene has CDR1 SGHTA and CDR2 FQGNSA. V was trimmed by 0 bases and J by 0 bases, leaving 9 bases between them. The chain's CDR3 is CASSLALTVSNQPQHF. CDR3 DNA sequence: TGTGCCAGCAGCTTAGCATTGACAGTTAGCAATCAGCCCCAGCATTTT.